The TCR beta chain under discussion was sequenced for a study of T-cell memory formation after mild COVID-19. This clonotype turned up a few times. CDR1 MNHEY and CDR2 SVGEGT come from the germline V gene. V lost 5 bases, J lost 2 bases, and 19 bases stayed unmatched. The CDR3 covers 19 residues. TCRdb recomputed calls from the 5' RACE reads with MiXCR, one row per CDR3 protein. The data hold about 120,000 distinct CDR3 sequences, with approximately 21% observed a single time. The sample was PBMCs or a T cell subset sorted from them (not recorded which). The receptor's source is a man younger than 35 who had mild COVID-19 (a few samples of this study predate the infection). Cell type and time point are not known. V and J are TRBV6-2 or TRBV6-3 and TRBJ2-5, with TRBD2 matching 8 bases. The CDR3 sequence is CASSPPPRLGSGGQETQYF. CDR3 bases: TGTGCCAGCAGTCCTCCCCCACGACTGGGCAGCGGGGGTCAAGAGACCCAGTACTTC.